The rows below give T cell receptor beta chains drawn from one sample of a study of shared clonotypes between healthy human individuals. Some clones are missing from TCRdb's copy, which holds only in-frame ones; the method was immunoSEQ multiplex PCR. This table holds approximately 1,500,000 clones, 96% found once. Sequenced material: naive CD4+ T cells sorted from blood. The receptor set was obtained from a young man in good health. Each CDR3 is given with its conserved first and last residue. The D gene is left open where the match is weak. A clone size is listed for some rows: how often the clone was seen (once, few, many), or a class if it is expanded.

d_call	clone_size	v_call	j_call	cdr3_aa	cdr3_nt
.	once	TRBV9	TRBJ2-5	CASSVGSRDKPQETQYF	TGTGCCAGCAGCGTAGGTAGCCGGGACAAACCCCAAGAGACCCAGTACTTC
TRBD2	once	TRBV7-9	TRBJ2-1	CASSSSGSQPREQFF	TGTGCCAGCAGCTCTAGCGGGAGCCAGCCGAGGGAGCAGTTCTTC
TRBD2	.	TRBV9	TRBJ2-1	CASSASSGSYNEQFF	TGTGCCAGCAGCGCCTCTAGCGGTTCCTACAATGAGCAGTTCTTC
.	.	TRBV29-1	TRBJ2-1	CSVGGFGRGEQFF	TGCAGCGTTGGAGGTTTCGGACGGGGTGAGCAGTTCTTC
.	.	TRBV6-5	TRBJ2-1	CASSLDTNEQFF	TGTGCCAGCAGTTTGGACACAAATGAGCAGTTCTTC
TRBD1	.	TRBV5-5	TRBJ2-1	CASSFGTGVFNEQFF	TGTGCCAGCAGCTTTGGGACAGGGGTCTTCAATGAGCAGTTCTTC
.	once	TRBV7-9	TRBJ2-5	CASSFNNQETQYF	TGTGCCAGCAGCTTTAACAACCAAGAGACCCAGTACTTC
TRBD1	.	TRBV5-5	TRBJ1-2	CASSSGTGGGYTF	TGTGCCAGCAGCTCGGGGACAGGGGGAGGCTACACCTTC
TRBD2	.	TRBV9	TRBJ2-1	CASSVAVLAGDYEQFF	TGTGCCAGCAGCGTAGCGGTGCTAGCGGGGGATTATGAGCAGTTCTTC
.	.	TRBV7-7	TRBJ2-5	CASSLDPIGETQYF	TGTGCCAGCAGCTTAGATCCCATCGGGGAGACCCAGTACTTC
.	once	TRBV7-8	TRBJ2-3	CASSAGQASTDTQYF	TGTGCCAGCAGCGCGGGCCAGGCTAGCACAGATACGCAGTATTTT
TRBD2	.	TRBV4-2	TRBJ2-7	CASSLRLSGGSYEQYF	TGTGCCAGCAGCCTAAGGTTGAGCGGGGGCTCCTACGAGCAGTACTTC
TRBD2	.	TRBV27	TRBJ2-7	CASSTSGKYEQYF	TGTGCCAGCAGTACTAGCGGAAAATACGAGCAGTACTTC
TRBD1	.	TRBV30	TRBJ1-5	CAWQGARGNQPQHF	TGTGCCTGGCAGGGGGCGCGGGGTAATCAGCCCCAGCATTTT
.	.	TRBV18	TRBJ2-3	CASSPRVNTDTQYF	TGTGCCAGCTCACCACGGGTGAACACAGATACGCAGTATTTT
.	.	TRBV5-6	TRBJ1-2	CASSLGSLRFHYGYTF	TGTGCCAGCAGCCTGGGGTCCTTACGATTCCACTATGGCTACACCTTC
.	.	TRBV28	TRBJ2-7	CASSSAYEQYF	TGTGCCAGCAGTTCAGCCTACGAGCAGTACTTC
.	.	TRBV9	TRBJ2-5	CASSVEGTDSTQYF	TGTGCCAGCAGCGTAGAGGGGACTGACTCGACCCAGTACTTC
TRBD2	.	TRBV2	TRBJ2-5	CASKASGTGKMTQYF	TGTGCCAGCAAGGCTAGCGGGACGGGGAAGATGACCCAGTACTTC
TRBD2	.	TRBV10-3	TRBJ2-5	CAISEPGTSGGETQYF	TGTGCCATCAGTGAGCCCGGGACTAGCGGGGGAGAGACCCAGTACTTC
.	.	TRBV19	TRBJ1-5	CASTLRGRDRNQPQHF	TGTGCCAGTACACTTCGGGGCAGGGATAGAAATCAGCCCCAGCATTTT
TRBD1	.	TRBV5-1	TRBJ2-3	CASSETDRGVTQYF	TGCGCCAGCAGCGAAACGGACAGGGGAGTTACGCAGTATTTT
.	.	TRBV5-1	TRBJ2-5	CASSGHTGLQETQYF	TGCGCCAGCAGCGGGCATACCGGGCTACAAGAGACCCAGTACTTC
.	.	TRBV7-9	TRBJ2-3	CASRLSGGTDTQYF	TGTGCCAGCAGGCTGTCAGGGGGCACAGATACGCAGTATTTT
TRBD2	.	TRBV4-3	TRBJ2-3	CASSLGTSGTDTQYF	TGCGCCAGCAGCCTAGGCACTAGCGGGACAGATACGCAGTATTTT
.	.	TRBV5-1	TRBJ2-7	CASSLGAGVPYEQYF	TGCGCCAGCAGCTTGGGGGCAGGGGTGCCCTACGAGCAGTACTTC
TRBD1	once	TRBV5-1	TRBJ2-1	CASRRQGATYNEQFF	TGCGCCAGCAGAAGACAGGGGGCGACCTACAATGAGCAGTTCTTC
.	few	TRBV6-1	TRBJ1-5	CASSARHGGEKSQPQHF	TGTGCCAGCAGTGCCCGACACGGCGGGGAAAAAAGTCAGCCCCAGCATTTT
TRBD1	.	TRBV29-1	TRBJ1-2	CSATGTGANSYGYTF	TGCAGCGCAACCGGGACAGGGGCTAATTCCTATGGCTACACCTTC
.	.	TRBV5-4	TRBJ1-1	CASSFLASEAFF	TGTGCCAGCAGCTTCCTCGCGTCTGAAGCTTTCTTT
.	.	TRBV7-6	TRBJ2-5	CASSLPAETQYF	TGTGCCAGCAGCCTTCCCGCGGAGACCCAGTACTTC
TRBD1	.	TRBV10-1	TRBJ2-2	CASSGDRGLGGELFF	TGCGCCAGCAGCGGGGACAGGGGGCTGGGCGGGGAGCTGTTTTTT
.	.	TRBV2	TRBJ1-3	CASSTNGGTSGNTIYF	TGTGCCAGCAGCACCAACGGTGGGACGTCTGGAAACACCATATATTTT
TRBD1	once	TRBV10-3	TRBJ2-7	CAISVDRGVLQRSYEQYF	TGTGCCATCAGTGTAGACAGGGGCGTCCTCCAACGGTCCTACGAGCAGTACTTC
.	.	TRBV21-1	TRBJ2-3	CASSKDPAGTTSTDTQYF	TGTGCCAGCAGCAAAGACCCCGCGGGCACCACTAGCACAGATACGCAGTATTTT
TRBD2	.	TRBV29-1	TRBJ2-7	CSVERLAGGEQYF	TGCAGCGTTGAACGACTAGCGGGAGGAGAGCAGTACTTC
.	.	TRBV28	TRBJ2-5	CASSLGGRETQYF	TGTGCCAGCAGTTTGGGGGGCCGAGAGACCCAGTACTTC
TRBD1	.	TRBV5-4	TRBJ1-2	CASSFWDRAFGYTF	TGTGCCAGCAGCTTTTGGGACAGGGCGTTCGGCTACACCTTC
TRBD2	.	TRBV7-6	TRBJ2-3	CASSLGTSGTDTQYF	TGTGCCAGCAGCTTGGGGACTAGCGGAACAGATACGCAGTATTTT
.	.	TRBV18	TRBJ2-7	CASSPGGDLSYEQYF	TGTGCCAGCTCACCTGGAGGGGATTTGAGCTACGAGCAGTACTTC
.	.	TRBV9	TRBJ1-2	CASSVAATNYGYTF	TGTGCCAGCAGCGTAGCAGCTACTAACTATGGCTACACCTTC
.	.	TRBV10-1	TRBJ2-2	CASSETRVSGELFF	TGCGCCAGCAGTGAAACCAGGGTGTCCGGGGAGCTGTTTTTT
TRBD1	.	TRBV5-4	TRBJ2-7	CASSPPQGTGGYEQYF	TGTGCCAGCAGCCCCCCCCAGGGGACAGGGGGCTACGAGCAGTACTTC
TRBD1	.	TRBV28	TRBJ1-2	CASSPYRGYGYTF	TGTGCCAGCAGTCCCTACAGGGGTTATGGCTACACCTTC
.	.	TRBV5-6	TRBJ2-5	CASSRWWREEETQYF	TGTGCCAGCAGCCGTTGGTGGAGGGAAGAAGAGACCCAGTACTTC
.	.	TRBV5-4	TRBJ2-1	CASSYKNEQFF	TGTGCCAGCAGCTACAAAAATGAGCAGTTCTTC
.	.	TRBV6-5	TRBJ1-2	CALPYPPEAEYGYTF	TGTGCCCTTCCTTACCCCCCCGAAGCCGAGTATGGCTACACCTTC
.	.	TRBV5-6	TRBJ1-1	CASSPTLGRSNTEAFF	TGTGCCAGCAGCCCCACTCTAGGACGCTCGAACACTGAAGCTTTCTTT
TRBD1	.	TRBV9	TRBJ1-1	CASSARTGGDTEAFF	TGTGCCAGCAGCGCAAGGACAGGGGGTGACACTGAAGCTTTCTTT
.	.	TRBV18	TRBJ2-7	CASSPPSNYEQYF	TGTGCCAGCTCACCACCCAGCAACTACGAGCAGTACTTC